Reported below is one T cell receptor beta chain. The source of the sample is a study of cytomegalovirus exposure and HLA in healthy donors. Primers: 60 Vbeta forward and 13 Jbeta reverse. Some clones are missing from TCRdb's copy, which holds only in-frame ones; the method was immunoSEQ multiplex PCR. Here the sample spans about 150,000 clones, more than 60% being singletons. Sequenced material: PBMCs. This receptor was identified in a man aged 35-49 years in good health and CMV-seropositive.

Here the CDR3 reads CASSEIAGGSNEQFF. CDR3 DNA sequence: TGTGCCAGCAGTGAAATAGCGGGAGGGTCCAATGAGCAGTTCTTC. The chain links TRBV6-1 to TRBJ2-1; TRBD2 aligns across 11 bases. CDR3 length: 15 amino acids. V was clipped by 2 bases and J by 6 bases; unmatched bases: 3. Per the germline V gene, CDR1 is MNHNS and CDR2 is SASEGT.